The rows below give T cell receptor beta chains drawn from one sample of a study of glioma-infiltrating T cells. TCRdb recomputed calls from the multiplex PCR reads with MiXCR, one row per CDR3 protein. The profile shows about 94,000 distinct CDR3 sequences, about a quarter of them singletons. The sample comprised glioma tissue, nonneoplastic brain tissue, or PBMCs (not recorded which). The receptors derive from a human donor with low-grade glioma or glioblastoma, undergoing nonglioma brain surgery, or in good health (not recorded which). The CDR3 runs from the conserved cysteine through the conserved F or W. The D gene is left open where the match is weak. Expanded clones get a size class; other rows say once, few or many, or leave the size out.

d_call,j_call,v_call,clone_size,cdr3_length,cdr3_aa,cdr3_nt
.,TRBJ2-5,TRBV7-7,.,14,CASSLAGKGETQYF,TGTGCCAGCAGCTTAGCGGGGAAAGGAGAGACCCAGTACTTC
TRBD2,TRBJ2-7,TRBV19,few,17,CASSNRGLATSSYEQYF,TGTGCCAGTAGTAACCGCGGACTAGCGACAAGCTCCTACGAGCAGTACTTC
.,TRBJ2-7,TRBV20-1,many,12,CSAYGASYEQYF,TGCAGTGCCTACGGAGCTAGCTACGAGCAGTACTTC
.,TRBJ2-2,TRBV18,few,14,CASSGVQNTGELFF,TGTGCCAGCTCAGGGGTGCAGAACACCGGGGAGCTGTTTTTT
.,TRBJ1-1,TRBV2,once,12,CACRPDDTEAFF,TGTGCCTGCAGACCCGACGATACTGAAGCTTTCTTT
.,TRBJ2-1,TRBV27,many,14,CASSLDDPYNEQFF,TGTGCCAGCAGTTTGGACGATCCCTACAATGAGCAGTTCTTC
.,TRBJ2-7,TRBV18,.,13,CASSPGTIYEQYF,TGTGCCAGCTCACCAGGGACAATCTACGAGCAGTACTTC
TRBD1,TRBJ1-1,TRBV10-3,many,12,CAVGTANTEAFF,TGTGCCGTCGGGACAGCAAACACTGAAGCTTTCTTT
.,TRBJ2-3,TRBV6-1,many,16,CASRTTGPPVGNTQYF,TGTGCCAGCAGAACTACCGGGCCCCCCGTAGGAAATACGCAGTATTTT
.,TRBJ2-1,TRBV24-1,many,15,CATSDSRRPRNEQFF,TGTGCCACCAGTGATTCTAGACGTCCCAGGAATGAGCAGTTCTTC
.,TRBJ1-1,TRBV20-1,.,14,CSATRGALDTGASF,TGCAGTGCCACACGGGGGGCTCTGGACACTGGAGCTTCCTTT
.,TRBJ2-5,TRBV18,.,13,CASSPGSGETQYF,TGTGCCAGCTCACCGGGGAGCGGAGAGACCCAGTACTTC
TRBD2,TRBJ2-3,TRBV12-3/TRBV12-4,.,16,CASSSKKRERGDTQYF,TGTGCCAGCAGTTCCAAAAAGCGGGAGAGAGGGGATACGCAGTATTTT
.,TRBJ2-2,TRBV19,many,15,CASSNPDSRRGELFF,TGTGCCAGTAGTAACCCTGACTCCAGGAGAGGGGAGCTGTTTTTT
.,TRBJ1-3,TRBV18,.,15,CASSPPGRAGNTIYF,TGTGCCAGCTCACCACCGGGCAGGGCTGGAAACACCATATATTTT
.,TRBJ2-3,TRBV30,once,14,CAWSVGLEADTQYF,TGTGCCTGGAGTGTAGGACTGGAGGCAGATACGCAGTATTTT
.,TRBJ2-7,TRBV6-5,many,14,CASSYRRAAYEQYF,TGTGCCAGCAGTTACAGGAGGGCGGCCTACGAGCAGTACTTC
.,TRBJ1-1,TRBV7-2,many,13,CASSLGRGREAFF,TGTGCCAGCAGCTTAGGTCGGGGGAGAGAAGCTTTCTTT
.,TRBJ2-7,TRBV10-3,.,12,CATGLDSYEQYF,TGTGCCACGGGACTGGACTCCTACGAGCAGTACTTC
TRBD2,TRBJ2-1,TRBV19,.,15,CASSTGTSGGCEQFF,TGTGCCAGTAGTACCGGGACTAGCGGGGGGTGTGAGCAGTTCTTC
.,TRBJ2-7,TRBV20-1,many,14,CSAYSGVQPYEQYF,TGCAGTGCCTACTCCGGAGTGCAACCCTACGAGCAGTACTTC
.,TRBJ1-6,TRBV3-1,many,16,CASSQETGLKNSPLHF,TGTGCCAGCAGCCAAGAGACGGGGCTGAAAAATTCACCCCTCCACTTT
.,TRBJ1-1,TRBV12-3/TRBV12-4,many,13,CASSLGRNTEAFF,TGTGCCAGCAGTTTGGGCAGGAACACTGAAGCTTTCTTT
TRBD1,TRBJ2-5,TRBV20-1,many,14,CSAQQGAIQETQYF,TGCAGTGCTCAACAGGGGGCGATCCAAGAGACCCAGTACTTC
TRBD2,TRBJ2-7,TRBV7-8,many,14,CASRRTSGSHEQYF,TGTGCCAGCAGGCGGACTAGCGGGAGCCACGAGCAGTACTTC
.,TRBJ1-1,TRBV2,.,13,CASSEAQVSRAFF,TGTGCCAGCAGTGAAGCCCAGGTCTCCCGAGCTTTCTTT
.,TRBJ2-3,TRBV19,many,13,CASNFAGTDTQYF,TGTGCCAGTAATTTTGCGGGGACAGATACGCAGTATTTT
TRBD2,TRBJ2-7,TRBV6-4,.,15,CAGSLLAGGTYEQYF,TGTGCCGGCTCACTACTAGCGGGAGGAACCTACGAGCAGTACTTC
.,TRBJ2-1,TRBV6-4,few,14,CARRRVSSYNEQFF,TGTGCCAGGCGACGGGTAAGCTCCTACAATGAGCAGTTCTTC
.,TRBJ2-3,TRBV3-1,.,13,CASTRLGGDTRYF,TGTGCCAGCACCAGACTTGGGGGAGATACGCGGTATTTT
.,TRBJ2-7,TRBV10-2,many,11,CASRNKYEQYF,TGCGCCAGCCGGAACAAGTACGAGCAGTACTTC
.,TRBJ2-3,TRBV4-1,many,14,CASSQESVRDTQYF,TGCGCCAGCAGCCAAGAATCGGTCAGAGATACGCAGTATTTT
.,TRBJ2-2,TRBV7-9,few,17,CASSAKRTATNTGELFF,TGTGCCAGCAGCGCTAAAAGGACTGCCACGAACACCGGGGAGCTGTTTTTT
.,TRBJ2-1,TRBV4-1,medium-sized,15,CASSQAGTARDEQFF,TGCGCCAGCAGCCAAGCCGGGACTGCCAGGGATGAGCAGTTCTTC
.,TRBJ2-4,TRBV7-9,many,15,CASSLVSIAKNIQYF,TGTGCCAGCAGCTTAGTATCCATAGCCAAAAACATTCAGTACTTC
TRBD1,TRBJ1-1,TRBV4-1,many,19,CASSQVLGQGTRLGTEAFF,TGCGCCAGCAGCCAAGTCCTTGGACAGGGGACCCGTCTAGGCACTGAAGCTTTCTTT
TRBD2,TRBJ2-1,TRBV3-1,few,17,CASSQTYGTSGDNEQFF,TGTGCCAGCAGCCAAACGTACGGGACTAGCGGGGACAATGAGCAGTTCTTC
.,TRBJ1-1,TRBV20-1,many,11,CSASGNTEAFF,TGCAGTGCTAGTGGGAACACTGAAGCTTTCTTT
TRBD2,TRBJ2-1,TRBV27,many,13,CASSWTSGHEQFF,TGTGCCAGCAGTTGGACTAGCGGCCATGAGCAGTTCTTC
.,TRBJ2-7,TRBV6-5,many,15,CASSYSAIRKGEQYF,TGTGCCAGCAGTTACTCGGCCATACGGAAAGGCGAGCAGTACTTC
TRBD1,TRBJ1-2,TRBV29-1,.,13,CSVPTTGLYGYTF,TGCAGCGTTCCCACGACAGGGCTCTATGGCTACACCTTC
.,TRBJ2-5,TRBV6-1,many,15,CASSEPRLNQETQYF,TGTGCCAGCAGTGAACCCAGACTAAACCAAGAGACCCAGTACTTC
.,TRBJ2-2,TRBV19,few,16,CASSMREMVYTGELFF,TGTGCCAGTAGTATGAGGGAAATGGTGTACACCGGGGAGCTGTTTTTT
.,TRBJ2-1,TRBV11-3,many,14,CASSLRRSDNEQFF,TGTGCCAGCAGCTTAAGGCGGTCCGACAATGAGCAGTTCTTC
TRBD1,TRBJ1-5,TRBV6-1,many,14,CASNDRGNQQPQHF,TGTGCCAGCAACGACAGGGGTAATCAGCAGCCCCAGCATTTT
TRBD1,TRBJ1-2,TRBV2,few,14,CASTRQGANYGYTF,TGTGCCAGCACCCGGCAGGGGGCTAACTATGGCTACACCTTC
.,TRBJ2-5,TRBV18,many,13,CASSGDRTETQYF,TGTGCCAGCTCCGGAGATAGAACGGAGACCCAGTACTTC
.,TRBJ1-2,TRBV20-1,many,14,CSARDGGQYYGYTF,TGCAGTGCTAGAGATGGAGGGCAGTACTATGGCTACACCTTC
.,TRBJ2-1,TRBV6-1,many,13,CASSEFRYNEQFF,TGTGCCAGCAGTGAGTTCCGATACAATGAGCAGTTCTTC
.,TRBJ2-3,TRBV6-1,many,14,CASTLGGSSHTQYF,TGTGCCAGCACATTAGGGGGTAGCAGTCATACGCAGTATTTT